These 13 T cell receptor beta chains came from one sample sequenced in a study of beta chain features in type 1 diabetes. Findings and caveats of the study: In all four CD4+ subsets, TCRB CDR3 length was significantly, moderately reduced in type 1 diabetes.

Expressed TCRB transcripts got sequenced, as all isolated RNA was reverse transcribed. Produced via immunoSEQ multiplex PCR; TCRdb's table is partial and in-frame only. The sample consists of under 350,000 clones, roughly 13% of them appearing once. The antigens for these receptors are not known. The specimen sequenced was naive CD4+ T cells from blood. All receptors come from a man aged 25-45 years with type 1 diabetes.

This chain connects TRBV4-1 to TRBJ1-2; D is ambiguous. This CDR3 has 13 residues. Deletions cut 4 bases from V and 4 bases from J, with 10 bases between. CDR1 MGHRA and CDR2 YSYEKL come from the germline V gene. In nucleotides, the CDR3 is TGCGCCAGCAGCCGGGGAGCGCCCTATGGCTACACCTTC. The encoded protein is CASSRGAPYGYTF.

The V and J genes are TRBV29-1 and TRBJ2-3; D is possibly TRBD1 (6 bases). The CDR3 spans 15 residues. Germline V gene lookup returns CDR1 SQVTM and CDR2 ANQGSEA. V lost 6 bases and J 0 bases, leaving 16 bases between the germline ends. In nucleotides, the CDR3 is TGCAGCGTCGCGGACAGAGACTCTAGCACAGATACGCAGTATTTT. Translated, it gives CSVADRDSSTDTQYF.

This rearrangement joins TRBV4-3 to TRBJ1-1; D gene uncertain. The CDR3 extends over 15 amino acids. V shed 5 bases and J shed 3 bases, with 16 bases lying between them. Germline V CDR1 and CDR2: LGHNA, YSLEER. The CDR3 DNA sequence: TGCGCCAGCAGCGAACATATCCTGAGGGACACTGAAGCTTTCTTT. As protein: CASSEHILRDTEAFF.

The chain joins TRBV7-9 to TRBJ2-7; 8 bases are shared with TRBD2. V gave up 3 bases and J gave up 3 bases; unmatched junction bases: 7. Germline V CDR1 and CDR2: SEHNR, FQNEAQ (reference sequence). The CDR3 has 15 amino acids. The DNA for the CDR3 is TGTGCCAGCAGCTTTGCCTTGACTAGCGACTACGAGCAGTACTTC. Its protein is CASSFALTSDYEQYF.

On this clone: The same CDR3 can be traced to other DNA sequences in this sample. The rearrangement links TRBV2 to TRBJ2-1; 7 nucleotides agree with TRBD2. V shed 4 bases, J shed 6 bases, and the junction held 3 bases outside the gene matches. The germline V gene has CDR1 SNHLY and CDR2 FYNNEI. This CDR3 comprises 13 residues. In nucleotides, the CDR3 is TGTGCCAGCAGTGGTGGGAGGGGCAATGAGCAGTTCTTC. It yields the protein CASSGGRGNEQFF.

The chain uses TRBV6-1 and TRBJ2-6; D not certain. The CDR3 has 13 residues. V was trimmed by 10 bases and J by 0 bases, leaving 7 bases between them. CDR1 and CDR2 from the germline V gene are MNHNS and SASEGT. The CDR3 spells CAIISSGANVLTF. Here the CDR3 DNA reads TGTGCCATCATCAGCTCTGGGGCCAACGTCCTGACTTTC.

This clone was seen ten or more times. The V and J genes are TRBV15 and TRBJ1-5, with D unresolved. Trimming took off 6 bases at V and 3 bases at J, with 9 bases between the two ends. This CDR3 region has 13 residues. Germline V gene sequence: CDR1 LNHNV, CDR2 YYDKDF (reference sequence). This CDR3 is CATSPQYNQPQHF. The CDR3 nucleotides are TGTGCCACCAGTCCGCAGTACAATCAGCCCCAGCATTTT. Drawing the rest from reference TRBV15 and TRBJ1-5, the complete variable domain is DAMVIQNPRYQVTQFGKPVTLSCSQTLNHNVMYWYQQKSSQAPKLLFHYYDKDFNNEADTPDNFQSRRPNTSFCFLDIRSPGLGDTAMYLCATSPQYNQPQHFGDGTRLSIL.

This rearrangement joins TRBV5-1 to TRBJ2-5, with 7 bases identical to TRBD2. The CDR3 covers 15 residues. Germline V gene data show CDR1 as SGHRS and CDR2 as YFSETQ. The V segment lost 1 base and the J segment 5 bases; nucleotides outside the gene matches: 8. The CDR3 nucleotides are TGCGCCAGCAGCTTGTCTCTAGGCGGGAGTGAGACCCAGTACTTC. The encoded protein is CASSLSLGGSETQYF. The full variable domain, completed using reference TRBV5-1 and TRBJ2-5, is KAGVTQTPRYLIKTRGQQVTLSCSPISGHRSVSWYQQTPGQGLQFLFEYFSETQRNKGNFPGRFSGRQFSNSRSEMNVSTLELGDSALYLCASSLSLGGSETQYFGPGTRLLVL.

This clone was seen more than once but under ten times. In the same sample, other DNA sequences code for this CDR3. The V and J genes are TRBV28 and TRBJ2-2; no clear D gene. The V end was cut by 4 bases, the J end by 8 bases, with 8 bases between. The CDR3 has 12 amino acids. Germline CDR1 is MDHEN and CDR2 is SYDVKM. CDR3 bases: TGTGCCAGCAGTTCGCCCGGGGGGGAGCTGTTTTTT. Its protein product is CASSSPGGELFF. Variable domain in full (rest from reference TRBV28 and TRBJ2-2): DVKVTQSSRYLVKRTGEKVFLECVQDMDHENMFWYRQDPGLGLRLIYFSYDVKMKEKGDIPEGYSVSREKKERFSLILESASTNQTSMYLCASSSPGGELFFGEGSRLTVL.

The chain uses TRBV25-1 and TRBJ1-1; TRBD1 might be the D (5 bases). CDR1 MGHDK and CDR2 SYGVNS come from the germline V gene. Deletions cut 2 bases from V and 4 bases from J, with 11 bases between. The CDR3 consists of 14 residues. The CDR3 protein is CASSERQGRTEAFF. The CDR3 DNA reads TGTGCCAGCAGTGAAAGGCAGGGCCGCACTGAAGCTTTCTTT.

This chain connects TRBV9 to TRBJ2-5, with 9 positions matching TRBD2. CDR3 length equals 15 residues. V lost 5 bases and J lost 4; bases outside the gene matches: 9. Germline V gene sequence: CDR1 SGDLS, CDR2 YYNGEE. CDR3 sequence: CASSEFSGSGETQYF. CDR3 DNA sequence: TGTGCCAGCAGTGAATTTAGCGGGAGTGGAGAGACCCAGTACTTC.

The chain employs TRBV30 and TRBJ2-1, with TRBD1 matching over 8 bases. V was pared by 4 bases and J by 4 bases, with 9 bases of the junction left unmatched. Germline lookup yields CDR1 GTSNPN and CDR2 SVGIG (reference sequence). The CDR3 has 15 amino acids. As DNA, the CDR3 is TGTGCCTGGAAGGGTGACAGGGGATATTACAATGAGCAGTTCTTC. It encodes CAWKGDRGYYNEQFF.

The chain has TRBV29-1 and TRBJ2-3; TRBD2 aligns across 16 bases. Trimming removed 5 bases from V and 4 bases from J; junction bases left unmatched: 3. This CDR3 has 15 residues. Germline CDR1 SQVTM, CDR2 ANQGSEA. The CDR3 spells CSVRGTSGRADTQYF. The DNA for the CDR3 is TGCAGCGTTCGGGGGACTAGCGGGAGGGCAGATACGCAGTATTTT.